The sequence of this TCR beta chain was determined in a study of T cells in Graves' hyperthyroidism and ophthalmopathy. Study-level information: Blood was drawn when the patient was first diagnosed and still untreated. Study-wide findings and caveats: Stable hyperthyroidism and ophthalmopathy were separated using 13 V-J signatures. Ophthalmopathy, which appeared later, was predicted by the model a median around 6.5 months before onset.

PBMCs were sourced from more than 7.5 ml fresh peripheral blood. This clonotype was observed many times. Its matching antigen is unknown. The J segment lost 2 bases and the V segment lost 6 bases, leaving 7 bases of the junction unmatched. Germline CDR1 DFQATT, CDR2 SNEGSKA (reference sequence). This CDR3 has 13 amino acids. Amplification of TCR beta CDR3 regions used RNA as the template. In the first-round RT-PCR of the TCR CDR3, the HTBI primer set was used. TCRdb fed the multiplex PCR reads into MiXCR, producing one record per CDR3 protein. This sample has 600,000 or so distinct CDR3 sequences; about 14% occur once, and the top ten carry around 13%.

V and J are TRBV20-1 and TRBJ2-7, with TRBD1 matching over 7 bases. The TCR sequence derives from a woman aged 50 to 65 with Graves' ophthalmopathy. The sample taken for sequencing was blood. This CDR3 reads CSARTGSAYEQYF. The DNA for the CDR3 is TGCAGTGCCCGGACAGGATCAGCCTACGAGCAGTACTTC.